This passage covers 19 T cell receptor beta chains from one sample sequenced in a study of T cell clonotyping in hematopoietic cell transplantation. Only in-frame clones appear in the TCRdb table, and some are missing; sequencing was by immunoSEQ multiplex PCR. Among roughly 9,000 clones, about 82% were seen once, and the ten largest hold roughly a third. The sequencing here drew on PBMCs, taken 180 days after allogeneic stem cell transplant. The receptors shown here come from a female patient younger than 45 who had an allogeneic stem cell transplant, so the T cells may come from the graft donor. Some clones in this sample may be carry-over from other donors' samples.

The V call is TRBV14, the J call TRBJ1-2; 9 bases map to TRBD1. The CDR3 loop spans 16 amino acids. Losses at the gene ends were 2 bases for V and 4 bases for J; bases not matched to a gene: 8. The V gene's germline CDR1 is SGHDN and CDR2 FVKESK. The CDR3 protein is CASSQSPGQGAYGYTF. Written as DNA, the CDR3 is TGTGCCAGCAGCCAATCACCGGGACAGGGTGCCTATGGCTACACCTTC.

This clone was seen a single time. One junction end disagrees with the germline gene, perhaps due to a read error. Other nucleotide sequences from this sample produce the same CDR3. The genes are TRBV29-1 and TRBJ2-7; 8 nucleotides align to TRBD1. In germline, CDR1 is SQVTM, CDR2 ANQGSEA. This CDR3 spans 14 amino acids. The DNA of the CDR3 is TGTAGCGTTTGGGGGACAGGAATCACCTACGAGCAGTACTTC. It encodes CSVWGTGITYEQYF.

Comments on this clone: This is likely an artifact of a read error, given a far larger clone one base away. The gene calls are TRBV5-2 and TRBJ2-3; TRBD1 is the table's D call, not checked against the DNA. TRBV5-2 is a documented pseudogene. The length of the CDR3 is 14 residues. In nucleotides, the CDR3 is TGTGCCAGCAGCCAAGATCAACCAGGCGATACGCAGTATTTT. This sequence encodes CASSQDQPGDTQYF.

CDR3 sequence: CATSRVGGETQYF. DNA for the CDR3: TGTGCCACCAGCAGAGTCGGGGGAGAGACCCAGTACTTC. The V call is TRBV15, the J call TRBJ2-5; maybe TRBD2 (6 bases). Trimming took 1 base from V and 4 from J, leaving 7 bases between them. The CDR3 extends over 13 amino acids. Per germline, CDR1 LNHNV and CDR2 YYDKDF (reference sequence).

The V call is TRBV5-1, the J call TRBJ1-1; TRBD1 aligns across 7 bases. There are 16 residues in the CDR3. Trimming removed 4 bases from V and 0 bases from J; junction bases left unmatched: 9. Germline CDR1 SGHRS, CDR2 YFSETQ. As DNA, the CDR3 is TGCGCCAGCAGCAGAACAGGGGTGAGCCTGAACACTGAAGCTTTCTTT. This codes for CASSRTGVSLNTEAFF. The complete variable domain, with remaining parts taken from reference TRBV5-1 and TRBJ1-1, reads KAGVTQTPRYLIKTRGQQVTLSCSPISGHRSVSWYQQTPGQGLQFLFEYFSETQRNKGNFPGRFSGRQFSNSRSEMNVSTLELGDSALYLCASSRTGVSLNTEAFFGQGTRLTVV.

In this sample, this clone turned up once. The CDR3 sequence is CASSQTPTGAYNSPLHF. The DNA of the CDR3 is TGTGCCAGTAGTCAAACCCCGACAGGGGCCTATAATTCACCCCTCCACTTT. The chain links TRBV19 to TRBJ1-6; 8 nucleotides line up with TRBD1. V lost 5 bases to trimming and J lost 2 bases; unmatched junction nucleotides: 8. The germline V gene has CDR1 LNHDA and CDR2 SQIVND (reference sequence). This CDR3 contains 17 residues. The full variable domain, rest sourced from reference TRBV19 and TRBJ1-6, is DGGITQSPKYLFRKEGQNVTLSCEQNLNHDAMYWYRQDPGQGLRLIYYSQIVNDFQKGDIAEGYSVSREKKESFPLTVTSAQKNPTAFYLCASSQTPTGAYNSPLHFGNGTRLTVT.

V gene TRBV6-1 combines with J gene TRBJ1-5; 9 bases are a match to TRBD1. CDR1 and CDR2 (germline): MNHNS, SASEGT. CDR3 length: 13 amino acids. The junction had 4 bases not matched to a gene; V was cut back by 1 base and J by 12 bases. The CDR3: CASSEDGTGLQHF. CDR3 in DNA: TGTGCCAGCAGTGAAGACGGGACAGGGCTCCAGCATTTT.

The J gene is TRBJ2-1, the V gene TRBV6-4, with 7 nucleotides matching TRBD2. Germline loops: CDR1 MRHNA, CDR2 SNTAGT. Losses at the gene ends were 3 bases for V and 5 bases for J; bases not matched to a gene: 7. The CDR3 extends over 15 amino acids. CDR3 DNA sequence: TGTGCCAGCAGTGAAGGGGCTAGCGGAGACAATGAGCAGTTCTTC. It codes for CASSEGASGDNEQFF.

The chain has TRBV10-3 and TRBJ1-2; possible D gene TRBD1, 6 bases. The CDR3 has 14 amino acids. Germline-derived CDR1 and CDR2 are ENHRY and SYGVKD. V lost 3 bases, J lost 6 bases, and 14 bases lay in between. CDR3 amino acids: CAISDPDRVDGYTF. In DNA, the CDR3 is TGTGCCATCAGTGACCCGGACAGAGTGGATGGCTACACCTTC.

This sequence joins TRBV5-6 and TRBJ2-2; 8 bases line up with TRBD2. Germline V CDR1 and CDR2: SGHDT, YYEEEE. J lost 5 bases, V lost 4 bases, and 7 bases had no gene match. This CDR3 spans 15 amino acids. This chain's CDR3 is CASSPRGGITGELFF. The CDR3 coding sequence is TGTGCCAGCAGCCCCCGGGGGGGTATTACCGGGGAGCTGTTTTTT.

The J gene is TRBJ2-5, the V gene TRBV7-9; D might be TRBD2 (6 bases). Deletions cut 5 bases from V and 2 bases from J, with 12 bases between. The germline V gene encodes CDR1 SEHNR and CDR2 FQNEAQ (reference sequence). The length of the CDR3 is 14 residues. CDR3 sequence: CASSLRGIQETQYF. In DNA, the CDR3 is TGTGCCAGCAGCCTACGGGGGATTCAAGAGACCCAGTACTTC. The variable domain in full, with the rest retrieved from reference TRBV7-9 and TRBJ2-5, is DTGVSQNPRHKITKRGQNVTFRCDPISEHNRLYWYRQTLGQGPEFLTYFQNEAQLEKSRLLSDRFSAERPKGSFSTLEIQRTEQGDSAMYLCASSLRGIQETQYFGPGTRLLVL.

The chain carries TRBV27 and TRBJ2-5, with D uncertain. The last part of the DNA fits TRBJ2-7 better; the J call may be wrong. CDR3 length: 14 residues. Germline CDR1 and CDR2: MNHEY and SMNVEV (reference sequence). The DNA of the CDR3 is TGTGCCAGCAGGAAAAATGACGGTCCCTACGAGCAGTACTTC. Its protein product is CASRKNDGPYEQYF.

The chain joins TRBV27 to TRBJ2-7, with D possibly matching TRBD1 (6 bases). Germline V CDR1 and CDR2: MNHEY, SMNVEV (reference sequence). The CDR3 spans 12 residues. V was trimmed by 4 bases and J by 5 bases, leaving 9 bases between them. CDR3 in amino acids: CASSSGQNEQYF. CDR3 nucleotides: TGTGCCAGCAGTTCCGGACAGAACGAGCAGTACTTC.

By share of the sample, this clone is medium-sized. The same CDR3 arises from other DNA sequences in this sample as well. This rearrangement joins TRBV7-6 to TRBJ2-2; 7 bases align to TRBD1. Germline values: CDR1 SGHVS, CDR2 FNYEAQ. V lost 3 bases to trimming and J lost 5 bases; unmatched junction nucleotides: 6. This CDR3 contains 15 residues. CDR3 amino acids: CASSFRDRDTGELFF. CDR3 bases: TGTGCCAGCAGCTTCCGGGACAGAGATACCGGGGAGCTGTTTTTT. The full variable domain, completed using reference TRBV7-6 and TRBJ2-2, is GAGVSQSPRYKVTKRGQDVALRCDPISGHVSLYWYRQALGQGPEFLTYFNYEAQQDKSGLPNDRFSAERPEGSISTLTIQRTEQRDSAMYRCASSFRDRDTGELFFGEGSRLTVL.

This chain connects TRBV5-4 to TRBJ1-2; a weak D match, TRBD1 (5 bases). CDR1 and CDR2 (germline): SGHNT, YYREEE (reference sequence). V shed 2 bases and J shed 5 bases, with 13 bases lying between them. The length of the CDR3 is 14 residues. The CDR3 spells CASSLGQGGYGYTF. Written as DNA, the CDR3 is TGTGCCAGCAGCTTAGGTCAGGGCGGATATGGCTACACCTTC.

The V call is TRBV10-2, the J call TRBJ2-2; perhaps TRBD1 as D (5 bases). Trimming left V 5 bases short and J 6 bases short, with 7 bases between. The CDR3 spans 12 residues. Germline V gene sequence: CDR1 WSHSY, CDR2 SAAADI. CDR3 in DNA: TGCGCCAGCAGTCCAGGGCCCGGGGAGCTGTTTTTT. Translated: CASSPGPGELFF.

The chain carries TRBV6-5 and TRBJ1-5; perhaps TRBD1 as D (5 bases). CDR1 is MNHEY and CDR2 is SVGAGI in the germline V gene. V lost 6 bases to trimming and J lost 0 bases, with 12 bases between them. This CDR3 comprises 15 residues. CDR3 nucleotide sequence: TGTGCCAGCAGCCCCGGGACCTCTAGCAATCAGCCCCAGCATTTT. Amino acid sequence: CASSPGTSSNQPQHF.

In its sample, this clone was seen once. The chain uses TRBV5-8 and TRBJ1-2; TRBD1 might be the D (6 bases). Germline V gene data show CDR1 as SGHTS and CDR2 as YDEGEE. This CDR3 is built from 14 residues. Trimming left V 1 base short and J 8 bases short, with 15 bases between. CDR3 DNA sequence: TGTGCCAGCAGCTTGAACTTAGGGGGGCGAGGCTACACCTTC. This encodes CASSLNLGGRGYTF.

This chain connects TRBV6-5 to TRBJ2-5, with D perhaps being TRBD1 or TRBD2 (5 bases each). The CDR3 spans 15 residues. From germline, CDR1 is MNHEY and CDR2 SVGAGI. Trimming removed 6 bases from V and 1 base from J, with 15 bases in between. DNA for the CDR3: TGTGCCAGCAGGGGGGTTGGAACAATCCAAGAGACCCAGTACTTC. Residues: CASRGVGTIQETQYF.